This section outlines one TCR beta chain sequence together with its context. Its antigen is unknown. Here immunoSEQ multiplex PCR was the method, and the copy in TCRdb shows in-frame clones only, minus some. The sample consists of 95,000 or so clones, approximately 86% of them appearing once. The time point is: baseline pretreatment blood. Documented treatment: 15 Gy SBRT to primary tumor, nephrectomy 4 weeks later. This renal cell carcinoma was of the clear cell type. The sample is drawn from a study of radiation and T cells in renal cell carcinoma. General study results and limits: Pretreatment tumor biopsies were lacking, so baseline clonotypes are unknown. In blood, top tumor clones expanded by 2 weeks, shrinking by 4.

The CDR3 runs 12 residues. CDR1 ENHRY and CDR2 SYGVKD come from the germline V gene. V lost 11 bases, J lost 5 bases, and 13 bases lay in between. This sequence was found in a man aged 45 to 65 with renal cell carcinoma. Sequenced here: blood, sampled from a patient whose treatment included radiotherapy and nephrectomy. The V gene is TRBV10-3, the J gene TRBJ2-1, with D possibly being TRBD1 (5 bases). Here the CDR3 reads CAVMGLNNEQFF. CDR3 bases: TGTGCCGTCATGGGGCTCAACAATGAGCAGTTCTTC.